Sequencing of this TCR beta chain was carried out in a study of blood T cell repertoires in COVID-19. Across the whole study: COVID-19 samples from acute and convalescent phases originated in the United States, Italy and Spain. In each case, the material was cDNA or gDNA derived from T cells, B-cell-depleted T cells, or PBMCs.

As processed by the authors: Estimation of nucleated cell counts relied on the amplification of reference gene primers. Some clones are missing from TCRdb's copy, which holds only in-frame ones; the method was immunoSEQ multiplex PCR. That table furnishes V, J and clone size, whereas the DNA furnished D and trimming. This table holds fewer than 200,000 clones, around 90% found once. Per the germline V gene, CDR1 is SGHRS and CDR2 is YFSETQ. This CDR3 contains 12 residues. Trimming stripped 2 bases from V and 3 bases from J, with 6 bases between. The rearrangement joins TRBV5-1 to TRBJ2-7, with unresolved D. The sample was peripheral blood. This receptor was taken from a man aged 40-49 years with active or convalescent COVID-19. CDR3 bases: TGCGCCAGCAGCTTCTGGAGCTACGAGCAGTACTTC. This translates into CASSFWSYEQYF.